These 25 T cell receptor beta chains originate from one sample sequenced in a study of blood T cell repertoires in COVID-19. The repertoire was sequenced with immunoSEQ multiplex PCR; TCRdb's copy has only in-frame clones and lacks some. The table has about 150,000 clones, about 87% seen once. Sample: peripheral blood. All receptors derive from a man older than 75 with acute or convalescent COVID-19.

This clone was detected a few times. The J gene is TRBJ2-1, the V gene TRBV28; TRBD1 matches at 11 bases. V lost 6 bases, J lost 14 bases, and 3 bases stayed unmatched. The length of the CDR3 is 11 residues. Germline V gives CDR1 MDHEN, CDR2 SYDVKM. CDR3 sequence reads: CASRGQGVKFF. CDR3 DNA sequence: TGTGCCAGCAGGGGACAGGGGGTCAAGTTCTTC.

The chain recombines TRBV27 with TRBJ2-3; possibly TRBD2 for D (6 bases). Germline V gene sequence: CDR1 MNHEY, CDR2 SMNVEV (reference sequence). The CDR3 is 18 residues long. Trimming removed 2 bases from V and 2 bases from J, with 20 bases in between. CDR3 sequence (DNA): TGTGCCAGCAGTTTAAGCCCATGGAGGGTCACAAACACAGATACGCAGTATTTT. Protein sequence: CASSLSPWRVTNTDTQYF.

The gene calls are TRBV27 and TRBJ1-1; no reliable D call. Per germline, CDR1 MNHEY and CDR2 SMNVEV (reference sequence). This CDR3 comprises 14 residues. Deletions cut 7 bases from V and 4 bases from J, with 16 bases between. Written as DNA, the CDR3 is TGTGCCAGCACTAAAGGTGGGGAGGTCACTGAAGCTTTCTTT. Translating it yields CASTKGGEVTEAFF.

J is TRBJ1-3 and V is TRBV30; D might be TRBD1 (5 bases). There are 13 residues in the CDR3. With 3 bases removed from V and 8 bases from J, the gap between germline ends came to 14 bases. Germline CDR1 and CDR2: GTSNPN and SVGIG (reference sequence). As DNA, the CDR3 is TGTGCCTGGAGGTGGAAAGGGGAAGACACCATATATTTT. The encoded protein is CAWRWKGEDTIYF.

The V call is TRBV2, the J call TRBJ1-1, with unresolved D. Trimming shortened V by 1 base and J by 1 base, and 4 bases separated the two germline ends. The CDR3 runs 13 residues. Germline CDR1 is SNHLY and CDR2 is FYNNEI. DNA for the CDR3: TGTGCCAGCAGTGAAGACAGGAACACTGAAGCTTTCTTT. It encodes CASSEDRNTEAFF.

Only one count was recorded for this clone. The CDR3 is CASSLGLGGSQPQHF. DNA for the CDR3: TGTGCCAGCAGCTTGGGGTTGGGAGGATCTCAGCCCCAGCATTTT. This chain joins TRBV5-8 and TRBJ1-5; no reliable D call. The germline CDR1 and CDR2 sequences are SGHTS and YDEGEE. V was clipped by 0 bases and J by 6 bases, with 13 bases between them. The CDR3 sequence is 15 residues long.

This clone was seen only a few times. The chain carries TRBV6-6 and TRBJ1-5; 7 bases line up with TRBD1. The CDR3 spans 14 residues. Germline V CDR1 and CDR2: MNHNY, SVGAGI (reference sequence). V was pared by 6 bases and J by 2 bases, with 4 bases of the junction left unmatched. In DNA, the CDR3 is TGTGCCAGCAGAGGGCAGGGGGGCAATCAGCCCCAGCATTTT. Its translation is CASRGQGGNQPQHF.

The V call is TRBV12-3 or TRBV12-4, the J call TRBJ2-7, with 7 nucleotides matching TRBD2. Trimming cost V 1 base and J 9 bases; bases outside gene matches: 0. CDR3 length equals 11 residues. The CDR3 DNA sequence: TGTGCCAGCAGTTTAGGGGGGGGGCAGTACTTC. The encoded protein is CASSLGGGQYF.

V gene TRBV14 combines with J gene TRBJ2-7; the match to TRBD1 covers 9 bases. Trimming at V came to 4 bases and at J to 7 bases, leaving 11 bases not matched to a gene. The CDR3 consists of 15 residues. Germline V CDR1 and CDR2: SGHDN, FVKESK. The CDR3 is CASSPGGTGSPEQYF. The CDR3 DNA reads as TGTGCCAGCAGCCCCGGCGGGACAGGGAGTCCGGAGCAGTACTTC.

The CDR3 DNA reads as TGTGCCAGCAGCAGGGGGACAGACCGCAATCAGCCCCAGCATTTT. Translating it yields CASSRGTDRNQPQHF. The chain couples TRBV5-4 to TRBJ1-5; the match to TRBD1 covers 7 bases. The CDR3 sequence is 15 residues long. Per the germline V gene, CDR1 is SGHNT and CDR2 is YYREEE (reference sequence). The V segment lost 4 bases and the J segment 2 bases; nucleotides outside the gene matches: 6.

The V call is TRBV21-1, the J call TRBJ2-5; the table names TRBD1, a call not compared with the DNA. TRBV21-1 constitutes a pseudogene. This CDR3 has 15 residues. CDR3 residues: CASSNLGTDQETQYF. The CDR3 DNA reads TGTGCCAGCAGCAACCTAGGGACAGACCAAGAGACCCAGTACTTC.

The chain couples TRBV5-4 to TRBJ2-1; possibly TRBD2 for D (5 bases). With 1 base removed from V and 4 bases from J, the gap between germline ends came to 12 bases. Germline V gives CDR1 SGHNT, CDR2 YYREEE (reference sequence). The CDR3 has 15 amino acids. As DNA, the CDR3 is TGTGCCAGCAGCTTGTCGGCTAGCCTTTACAATGAGCAGTTCTTC. Protein sequence: CASSLSASLYNEQFF.

This clone was seen just once. The chain links TRBV27 to TRBJ1-1, with TRBD1 identical over 8 bases. V trimming: 3 bases; J trimming: 11 bases; junction bases outside the gene matches: 8. Germline V gene data show CDR1 as MNHEY and CDR2 as SMNVEV (reference sequence). The CDR3 extends over 13 amino acids. This CDR3 reads CASSLDRAKRAFF. The CDR3 DNA follows: TGTGCCAGCAGTTTGGACAGGGCCAAGCGGGCTTTCTTT.

In this sample, this clone turned up once. The chain recombines TRBV28 with TRBJ2-3; 14 nucleotides match TRBD2. Trimming took 4 bases from V and 0 from J; bases not matched to a gene: 9. This CDR3 has 19 residues. Germline V gene lookup returns CDR1 MDHEN and CDR2 SYDVKM. The CDR3 reads CASSSVGLAGATSTDTQYF. In nucleotides, the CDR3 is TGTGCCAGCAGTTCCGTGGGACTAGCGGGAGCGACTAGCACAGATACGCAGTATTTT.

This chain connects TRBV2 to TRBJ1-5; maybe TRBD1 (5 bases). Trimming left V 5 bases short and J 5 bases short, with 10 bases between. The V gene's germline CDR1 is SNHLY and CDR2 FYNNEI. CDR3 size: 13 residues. The CDR3 loop reads CASSRGRDQPQHF. DNA for the CDR3: TGTGCCAGCAGTCGGGGGAGAGATCAGCCCCAGCATTTT.

The CDR3 here is CASKIQGAYEQYF. CDR3 in DNA: TGTGCCAGCAAGATACAGGGGGCGTACGAGCAGTACTTC. The chain carries TRBV3-1 (or the pseudogene TRBV3-2) and TRBJ2-7; 9 nucleotides align to TRBD1. V lost 7 bases to trimming and J lost 4 bases; unmatched junction nucleotides: 5. CDR3 size: 13 residues. Germline V gene data show CDR1 as LGHDT and CDR2 as YNNKEL (reference sequence).

The chain is built from TRBV5-4 and TRBJ2-2; 7 bases are a match to TRBD2. There are 16 residues in the CDR3. The junction had 10 bases not matched to a gene; V was cut back by 3 bases and J by 5 bases. Germline CDR1 reads SGHNT; CDR2 reads YYREEE (reference sequence). The CDR3 loop reads CASSSSSRRGTGELFF. The DNA of the CDR3 is TGTGCCAGCAGCTCGAGCAGCAGGCGGGGGACCGGGGAGCTGTTTTTT.

The rearrangement joins TRBV27 to TRBJ1-4, with D tentatively TRBD1 (5 bases). Germline assignment: CDR1 MNHEY and CDR2 SMNVEV (reference sequence). V was cut by 8 bases and J by 1 base, with 11 bases left in between. This CDR3 region has 14 residues. The CDR3: CASRRGGTNEKLFF. The CDR3 DNA reads as TGTGCCAGCCGCCGGGGGGGAACTAATGAAAAACTGTTTTTT.

Remarks on this clone: One end of the junction does not line up with germline, which may come from a read error. The rearrangement joins TRBV30 to TRBJ1-4, with D uncertain. Germline V CDR1 and CDR2: GTSNPN, SVGIG (reference sequence). The CDR3 covers 12 residues. The DNA of the CDR3 is TGTGCCTGGACCACAACGAATGAAAAACTGTTTTTT. Amino acid sequence: CAWTTTNEKLFF.

V and J are TRBV19 and TRBJ1-2; D not resolved. The CDR3 is made up of 14 amino acids. The V gene's germline CDR1 is LNHDA and CDR2 SQIVND (reference sequence). V was trimmed by 5 bases and J by 5 bases, leaving 15 bases between them. The CDR3 loop is CASSFPDLGYGYTF. CDR3 in DNA: TGTGCCAGTAGTTTCCCGGACTTAGGGTATGGCTACACCTTC.

This clone was detected a few times. This chain connects TRBV2 to TRBJ2-7, with D possibly matching TRBD2 (5 bases). This CDR3 is 10 amino acids long. The ends were cut back, 8 bases at V and 9 bases at J, with 11 bases in the middle. Germline loops: CDR1 SNHLY, CDR2 FYNNEI. The CDR3 sequence is CASRLMGQYF. CDR3 in DNA: TGTGCCAGCCGACTAATGGGGCAGTACTTC.

V gene TRBV27 combines with J gene TRBJ2-3, with D maybe TRBD2 (6 bases). The V and J ends lost 3 bases and 2 bases respectively, with 12 bases between them. Germline assignment: CDR1 MNHEY and CDR2 SMNVEV (reference sequence). The CDR3 runs 15 residues. The CDR3 sequence: CASSFRRRDTDTQYF. The CDR3 DNA sequence: TGTGCCAGCAGTTTTCGAAGGCGGGACACAGATACGCAGTATTTT.

The chain couples TRBV7-9 to TRBJ1-2; D gene ambiguous. V shed 5 bases and J shed 5 bases, with 6 bases lying between them. There are 11 residues in the CDR3. Germline CDR1 and CDR2: SEHNR and FQNEAQ (reference sequence). Here the CDR3 reads CASSPGYGYTF. CDR3 nucleotide sequence: TGTGCCAGCAGCCCGGGATATGGCTACACCTTC. The full variable domain, with the rest looked up from reference TRBV7-9 and TRBJ1-2, is DTGVSQNPRHKITKRGQNVTFRCDPISEHNRLYWYRQTLGQGPEFLTYFQNEAQLEKSRLLSDRFSAERPKGSFSTLEIQRTEQGDSAMYLCASSPGYGYTFGSGTRLTVV.

The V and J genes are TRBV29-1 and TRBJ2-2, with a tentative D call TRBD1 (5 bases). Germline V gene lookup returns CDR1 SQVTM and CDR2 ANQGSEA. V dropped 8 bases and J dropped 5 bases, with 15 bases sitting between them. The CDR3 consists of 13 residues. CDR3 residues: CSTKGDMTGELFF. The DNA of the CDR3 is TGCAGCACCAAAGGGGATATGACCGGGGAGCTGTTTTTT.

The chain's CDR3 is CASSLQENTEAFF. CDR3 nucleotide sequence: TGCGCCAGCAGCTTACAGGAGAACACTGAAGCTTTCTTT. V is TRBV5-1 and J is TRBJ1-1; TRBD1 is a possible D gene (5 bases). V was trimmed by 2 bases and J by 1 base, leaving 6 bases between them. In germline, CDR1 is SGHRS, CDR2 YFSETQ. The CDR3 totals 13 residues. The full variable domain, its missing parts supplied by reference TRBV5-1 and TRBJ1-1, is KAGVTQTPRYLIKTRGQQVTLSCSPISGHRSVSWYQQTPGQGLQFLFEYFSETQRNKGNFPGRFSGRQFSNSRSEMNVSTLELGDSALYLCASSLQENTEAFFGQGTRLTVV.